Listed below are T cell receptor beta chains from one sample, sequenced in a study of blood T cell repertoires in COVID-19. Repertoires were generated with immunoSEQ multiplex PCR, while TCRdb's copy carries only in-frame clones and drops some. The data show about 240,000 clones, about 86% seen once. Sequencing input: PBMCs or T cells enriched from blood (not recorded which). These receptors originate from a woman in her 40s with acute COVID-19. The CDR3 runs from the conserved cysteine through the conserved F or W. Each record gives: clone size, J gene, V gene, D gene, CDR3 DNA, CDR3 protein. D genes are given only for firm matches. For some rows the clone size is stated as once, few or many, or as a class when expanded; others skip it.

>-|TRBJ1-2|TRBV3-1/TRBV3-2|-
TGTGCCAGCAGCCCTACGGACAGCTACTATGGCTACACCTTC
CASSPTDSYYGYTF
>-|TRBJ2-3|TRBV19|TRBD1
TGTGCCAGTAGTATACCGGGACAGGGGACAGATACGCAGTATTTT
CASSIPGQGTDTQYF
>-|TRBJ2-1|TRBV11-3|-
TGTGCCAGCAGCTTTGGAACAGTGGCGGGAAACGCCTACAATGAGCAGTTCTTC
CASSFGTVAGNAYNEQFF
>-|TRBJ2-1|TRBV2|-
TGTGCCAGCAGTCGAACCTACAGCCTCTCCTACAATGAGCAGTTCTTC
CASSRTYSLSYNEQFF
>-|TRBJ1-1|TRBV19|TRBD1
TGTGCCAGCCAGCGTGGGACAGGACGATATGAAGCTTTCTTT
CASQRGTGRYEAFF
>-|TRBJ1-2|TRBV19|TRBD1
TGTGCCAGTAGTACCCGGGACAGCTATGGCTACACCTTC
CASSTRDSYGYTF
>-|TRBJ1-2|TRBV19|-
TGTGCCAGTAGTACGTCCGTTAACTATGGCTACACCTTC
CASSTSVNYGYTF
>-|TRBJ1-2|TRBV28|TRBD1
TGTGCCAGCAGTTTATACATACCGGGACAGGGGGCGGACTATGGCTACACCTTC
CASSLYIPGQGADYGYTF
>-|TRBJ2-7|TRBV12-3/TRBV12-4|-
TGTGCCAGCGGTGACAGCTCCTACGAGCAGTACTTC
CASGDSSYEQYF
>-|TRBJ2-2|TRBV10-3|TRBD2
TGTGCCATCAGTGACGACGGGACTAGCGACCCAAAGAACACCGGGGAGCTGTTTTTT
CAISDDGTSDPKNTGELFF
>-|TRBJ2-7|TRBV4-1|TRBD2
TGCGCCAGCAGAAGGGGACCGGGGACTAGCGGTTCCGAGCAGTACTTC
CASRRGPGTSGSEQYF
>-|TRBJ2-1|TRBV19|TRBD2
TGTGCCAGTTGTTACGCGGGAGGCCTCTACAATGAGCAGTTCTTC
CASCYAGGLYNEQFF
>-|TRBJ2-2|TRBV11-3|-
TGTGCCAGCGGGGGCTTAAGGGGAATCGGGGAGCTGTTTTTT
CASGGLRGIGELFF
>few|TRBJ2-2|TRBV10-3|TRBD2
TGTGCCATCAGTGTGGCGGGGGAGAACACCGGGGAGCTGTTTTTT
CAISVAGENTGELFF
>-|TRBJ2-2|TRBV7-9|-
TGTGCCAGCAGCTCCCCTACCGGGACAAGGGTCACCGGGGAGCTGTTTTTT
CASSSPTGTRVTGELFF
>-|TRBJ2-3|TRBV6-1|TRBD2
TGTGCCAGCAGTGACGGACTAGCGGGAGGCACAGATACGCAGTATTTT
CASSDGLAGGTDTQYF
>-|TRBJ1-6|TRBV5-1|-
TGCGCCAGCAGCTCTGATCGGGGGAAGGGTTCACCCCTCCACTTT
CASSSDRGKGSPLHF
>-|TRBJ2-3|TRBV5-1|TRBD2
TGCGCCAGCCGGACTAGCGGGAGCACAGATACGCAGTATTTT
CASRTSGSTDTQYF